This T cell receptor (beta chain) was sequenced for a study of cytotoxic CD8 clonotypes in ibrutinib-treated CLL. Looking at the study overall: The study recorded mean values of around 250,000 productive templates and 94,082 productive rearrangements per sample.

The CDR3 runs to 15 residues. Germline CDR1 and CDR2: ENHRY and SYGVKD. Trimming shortened V by 3 bases and J by 0 bases, and 9 bases separated the two germline ends. Repertoires were generated with immunoSEQ multiplex PCR, while TCRdb's copy carries only in-frame clones and drops some. The table includes about 140,000 clones, approximately 80% detected once. Notes on this clone: Its antigen is still unknown.

Overall study results and limits: There were few public clonotypes, and on treatment they contracted or stayed stable. Having risen at ibrutinib response, clonality had fallen back toward baseline by progression.

V usage is TRBV10-3 and J usage is TRBJ1-3; D ambiguous. The TCR originated in a human donor with chronic lymphocytic leukemia. The material was PBMCs, obtained after 36 months of ibrutinib treatment. CDR3 residues: CAISDYESSGNTIYF. The DNA of the CDR3 is TGTGCCATCAGTGATTACGAGAGCTCTGGAAACACCATATATTTT.